These 31 T cell receptor beta chains came from one sample sequenced in a study of T cell repertoires in cytomegalovirus infection (dated by TCRdb to about 2019). Instrument used: Illumina HiSeq 1500. The raw public reads went through TCRdb reprocessing: fastp at Q25, MiXCR clone calling, in-frame beta chains kept. A single entry per CDR3 protein holds the most common genes and DNA from its merged rows. A total of roughly 640,000 distinct CDR3 sequences appear in this sample, more than 20% of them only once. Clones ranked in the top ten supply 7.5% to 9% of the sample. The sample was CD8+ T cells from PBMCs. Receptors originate from a human donor in good health (CMV status not recorded). Some clones in this sample may be carry-over from other donors' samples.

This clonotype was counted between two and nine times. The rearrangement uses TRBV11-2 and TRBJ2-7, with TRBD1 matching over 8 bases. The ends lost 4 bases at V and 3 bases at J; junction bases unmatched: 8. The CDR3 runs to 15 residues. CDR1 and CDR2 from the germline V gene are SGHAT and FQNNGV. CDR3 amino acids: CASSSAGQGFYEQYF. CDR3 DNA: TGTGCCAGCAGCTCGGCCGGACAGGGATTCTACGAGCAGTACTTC. The complete variable domain, with remaining parts taken from reference TRBV11-2 and TRBJ2-7, reads EAGVAQSPRYKIIEKRQSVAFWCNPISGHATLYWYQQILGQGPKLLIQFQNNGVVDDSQLPKDRFSAERLKGVDSTLKIQPAKLEDSAVYLCASSSAGQGFYEQYFGPGTRLTVT.

This clonotype has a handful of counts. V usage is TRBV7-9 and J usage is TRBJ1-1, with D possibly matching TRBD1 (5 bases). Trimming pared 5 bases from V and 5 bases from J, leaving 9 bases between. This CDR3 contains 12 residues. In germline, CDR1 is SEHNR, CDR2 FQNEAQ (reference sequence). In DNA, the CDR3 is TGTGCCAGCAGCAGCCGACAGACTGAAGCTTTCTTT. Translated, it gives CASSSRQTEAFF. The full variable domain, with the rest looked up from reference TRBV7-9 and TRBJ1-1, is DTGVSQNPRHKITKRGQNVTFRCDPISEHNRLYWYRQTLGQGPEFLTYFQNEAQLEKSRLLSDRFSAERPKGSFSTLEIQRTEQGDSAMYLCASSSRQTEAFFGQGTRLTVV.

This clonotype was picked up a small number of times. V is TRBV6-5 and J is TRBJ1-6, with D perhaps matching TRBD1 (6 bases). The CDR3 consists of 15 residues. The germline CDR1 and CDR2 sequences are MNHEY and SVGAGI. With 0 bases removed from V and 7 bases from J, the gap between germline ends came to 10 bases. CDR3 DNA: TGTGCCAGCAGTTACTCGAAGGGGGAGAATTCACCCCTCCACTTT. It encodes CASSYSKGENSPLHF.

The chain links TRBV20-1 to TRBJ1-1, with unresolved D. This CDR3 comprises 13 residues. V shed 5 bases and J shed 4 bases, with 14 bases lying between them. The V gene's germline CDR1 is DFQATT and CDR2 SNEGSKA (reference sequence). This CDR3 reads CSALAGSGTEAFF. CDR3 in DNA: TGCAGTGCTCTGGCGGGGAGTGGCACTGAAGCTTTCTTT.

As to this clonotype: One end of the junction does not line up with germline, which may come from a read error. The chain couples TRBV7-3 to TRBJ2-1; the match to TRBD1 covers 9 bases. Germline V gene sequence: CDR1 SGHTA, CDR2 FQGTGA. This CDR3 is built from 15 residues. The CDR3 sequence is CVSSLRDREYNEQFF. The CDR3 DNA reads as TGTGTCAGCAGCCTCCGGGACAGGGAGTACAATGAGCAGTTCTTC.

This rearrangement joins TRBV6-2 or TRBV6-3 to TRBJ2-7, with TRBD2 identical over 10 bases. CDR1 and CDR2 (germline): MNHEY, SVGEGT. The CDR3 contains 16 residues. The CDR3 sequence: CASSRSGGTTSCEQYV. CDR3 DNA: TGTGCCAGCAGCCGTAGCGGGGGGACCACCTCCTGCGAGCAGTACGTC.

This clonotype was observed a handful of times. The chain couples TRBV29-1 to TRBJ2-2, with D perhaps matching TRBD1 or TRBD2 (6 bases each). Trimming shortened V by 3 bases and J by 6 bases, and 8 bases separated the two germline ends. The germline gives CDR1 SQVTM, CDR2 ANQGSEA. The CDR3 consists of 12 residues. Here the CDR3 DNA reads TGCAGCGTTGAGGGGGGCGCCGGGGAGCTGTTTTTT. It translates to CSVEGGAGELFF.

A remark on this clonotype: One end of the junction does not line up with germline, which may come from a read error. The V call is TRBV12-3 or TRBV12-4, the J call TRBJ1-1; no definite D call. The CDR3 spans 12 residues. The CDR3 loop is CASSLTRTETFF. As DNA, the CDR3 is TGTGCCAGCAGTTTAACGCGCACTGAAACTTTCTTT.

The rearrangement joins TRBV14 to TRBJ2-1; maybe TRBD2 (5 bases). Per the germline V gene, CDR1 is SGHDN and CDR2 is FVKESK. The V and J ends lost 2 bases and 0 bases respectively, with 8 bases between them. The CDR3 covers 15 residues. CDR3 loop: CASSQLGSSYNEQFF. The CDR3 DNA is TGTGCCAGCAGCCAATTGGGGAGCTCCTACAATGAGCAGTTCTTC.

This clonotype has a single count. V usage is TRBV2 and J usage is TRBJ1-2, with 7 bases fitting TRBD1. The V gene end was trimmed by 0 bases and the J gene end by 2 bases; junction bases not matched to a gene: 3. CDR3 length equals 15 residues. Germline values: CDR1 SNHLY, CDR2 FYNNEI. DNA of the CDR3: TGTGCCAGCAGTGAAGCTGGACAGGCGAACTATGGCTACACCTTC. This translates into CASSEAGQANYGYTF.

CDR3 sequence (DNA): TGTGCCAGCAGGCGAGGAGCGGGGCGCACAGATACGCAGTATTTT. Protein: CASRRGAGRTDTQYF. The J gene is TRBJ2-3, the V gene TRBV28, with TRBD2 matching 7 bases. CDR3 size: 15 residues. Germline V gene data show CDR1 as MDHEN and CDR2 as SYDVKM. The V and J ends lost 6 bases and 1 base, in that order; junction bases with no gene match: 7.

This clonotype was detected many times. The chain combines TRBV6-5 with TRBJ1-6; no firm D call. V gave up 2 bases and J gave up 0 bases, with 8 bases separating them. The CDR3 consists of 16 residues. Germline CDR1 reads MNHEY; CDR2 reads SVGAGI. CDR3 sequence reads: CASSYDGNSYNSPLHF. Written as DNA, the CDR3 is TGTGCCAGCAGTTACGACGGTAACTCCTATAATTCACCCCTCCACTTT.

The J gene is TRBJ1-1, the V gene TRBV12-3 or TRBV12-4, with a tentative D call TRBD1 (5 bases). CDR3 size: 14 residues. Trimming shortened V by 3 bases and J by 5 bases, and 13 bases separated the two germline ends. CDR3 protein: CASSFRGEGTEAFF. For the CDR3, the DNA is TGTGCCAGCAGTTTTCGGGGAGAGGGGACTGAAGCTTTCTTT.

This clonotype was observed a few times. Germline is not matched at one junction end, which may reflect a read error. The chain carries TRBV7-6 and TRBJ2-7; 8 bases are shared with TRBD2. Germline V gives CDR1 SGHVS, CDR2 FNYEAQ. The CDR3 totals 17 residues. The CDR3 loop reads CVSSLDPRGGRNYEQYF. In DNA form, the CDR3 reads TGTGTCAGCAGCTTAGACCCTCGCGGGGGGCGAAACTACGAGCAGTACTTC.

This clonotype was picked up many times. The chain joins TRBV12-3 or TRBV12-4 to TRBJ1-1, with no clear D. Trimming pared 8 bases from V and 0 bases from J, leaving 13 bases between. The length of the CDR3 is 14 residues. The CDR3 protein is CASSNPTVNTEAFF. The CDR3 DNA is TGTGCCAGCTCAAACCCGACGGTGAACACTGAAGCTTTCTTT.

Only a few counts were recorded for this clonotype. The chain recombines TRBV7-8 with TRBJ2-7, with TRBD2 matching over 9 bases. In germline, CDR1 is SGHVS, CDR2 FQNEAQ. This CDR3 contains 15 residues. Trimming at V came to 4 bases and at J to 3 bases, leaving 7 bases not matched to a gene. The CDR3 sequence is CASSSRLAAGYEQYF. The CDR3 bases are TGTGCCAGCAGCTCTCGACTAGCGGCCGGCTACGAGCAGTACTTC.

Many counts were recorded for this clonotype. The genes are TRBV6-5 and TRBJ2-1; D gene ambiguous. The CDR3 contains 13 residues. Germline V gene lookup returns CDR1 MNHEY and CDR2 SVGAGI. V was pared by 0 bases and J by 7 bases, with 7 bases between. The CDR3 sequence: CASSYSEGNEQFF. CDR3 nucleotides: TGTGCCAGCAGTTACTCCGAAGGGAATGAGCAGTTCTTC.

The J gene is TRBJ2-3, the V gene TRBV11-2, with 7 bases that match TRBD2. The CDR3 covers 16 residues. The ends lost 4 bases at V and 1 base at J; junction bases unmatched: 8. Germline CDR1 reads SGHAT; CDR2 reads FQNNGV. The CDR3 region has the DNA TGTGCCAGCAGCTACGGCGGGGGAGCAGGCACAGATACGCAGTATTTT. This codes for CASSYGGGAGTDTQYF.

The chain couples TRBV4-1 to TRBJ2-1; possibly TRBD1 for D (5 bases). V lost 5 bases and J lost 5, with 25 bases in between. Germline-derived CDR1 and CDR2 are MGHRA and YSYEKL. The CDR3 totals 18 residues. Here the CDR3 DNA reads TGCGCCAGCAGCGAGATAAACTCCGGGCAGGGTAGACACAATGAGCAGTTCTTC. It codes for CASSEINSGQGRHNEQFF.

The chain links TRBV9 to TRBJ1-2; tentative D call: TRBD1 (6 bases). This CDR3 region has 12 residues. With 9 bases removed from V and 8 bases from J, the gap between germline ends came to 17 bases. Germline loops: CDR1 SGDLS, CDR2 YYNGEE. For the CDR3, the DNA is TGTGCCACCTTTCGGGACATCCAAGGCTACACCTTC. This sequence encodes CATFRDIQGYTF.

Only a few counts were recorded for this clonotype. This sequence joins TRBV20-1 and TRBJ1-1, with D uncertain. Germline assignment: CDR1 DFQATT and CDR2 SNEGSKA (reference sequence). The germline V and J ends were trimmed by 0 bases and 2 bases, with 10 bases remaining between them. There are 14 residues in the CDR3. This chain's CDR3 is CSARDPSANTEAFF. For the CDR3, the DNA is TGCAGTGCTAGAGATCCGAGTGCCAACACTGAAGCTTTCTTT.

The sample holds a few counts of this clonotype. The genes are TRBV29-1 and TRBJ1-1, with a tentative D call TRBD1 (5 bases). This CDR3 is built from 14 residues. The germline gives CDR1 SQVTM, CDR2 ANQGSEA. Trimming removed 1 base at V and 6 bases at J, with 15 bases between. The CDR3 nucleotides read TGCAGCGTTGAAGTCGGTTCGGGAGGGGCTGAAGCTTTCTTT. Its protein is CSVEVGSGGAEAFF.

The chain joins TRBV6-5 to TRBJ2-2; D remains unclear. V was shortened by 0 bases and J by 10 bases, with 9 bases between the two germline ends. Per the germline V gene, CDR1 is MNHEY and CDR2 is SVGAGI. The CDR3 loop spans 13 amino acids. CDR3 nucleotides: TGTGCCAGCAGTTACTCAGCTCCCGAGGAGCTGTTTTTT. Translated: CASSYSAPEELFF.

The J gene is TRBJ1-1, the V gene TRBV14; D unresolved. Germline V gene sequence: CDR1 SGHDN, CDR2 FVKESK. V was clipped by 4 bases and J by 4 bases, with 16 bases between them. This CDR3 has 15 amino acids. The CDR3 loop is CASSRPREEGTEAFF. In DNA form, the CDR3 reads TGTGCCAGCAGCCGTCCTAGGGAGGAGGGCACTGAAGCTTTCTTT.

The gene calls are TRBV6-2 or TRBV6-3 and TRBJ2-1, with D possibly matching TRBD2 (7 bases). This CDR3 is 13 amino acids long. Germline-derived CDR1 and CDR2 are MNHEY and SVGEGT. The V and J ends lost 8 bases and 4 bases respectively, with 12 bases between them. CDR3: CASGRGRYNEQFF. The CDR3 coding sequence is TGTGCCAGCGGGCGGGGGCGGTACAATGAGCAGTTCTTC.

The chain combines TRBV29-1 with TRBJ2-1; a possible D gene is TRBD1 (6 bases). Germline V gene lookup returns CDR1 SQVTM and CDR2 ANQGSEA. V was shortened by 6 bases and J by 6 bases, with 9 bases between the two germline ends. The CDR3 runs 11 residues. DNA of the CDR3: TGCAGCGTGGGGACAATCAATGAGCAGTTCTTC. This translates into CSVGTINEQFF.

The V call is TRBV29-1, the J call TRBJ1-1; D is uncertain. V lost 8 bases and J lost 10, with 8 bases in between. The CDR3 length is 8 residues. The germline gives CDR1 SQVTM, CDR2 ANQGSEA. CDR3 bases: TGCAGCACACCTCCAGCTTTCTTT. It specifies CSTPPAFF.

The chain has TRBV7-9 and TRBJ2-2; the D gene is possibly TRBD2 (5 bases). V shed 1 base and J shed 6 bases, with 15 bases lying between them. CDR1 is SEHNR, CDR2 FQNEAQ, per germline (reference sequence). The length of the CDR3 is 16 residues. In DNA, the CDR3 is TGTGCCAGCAGCTTAGGGGAGCTCCGAAGAGCCGGGGAGCTGTTTTTT. Its protein is CASSLGELRRAGELFF.

Only a few counts were recorded for this clonotype. The chain recombines TRBV7-2 with TRBJ1-5; D possibly corresponds to TRBD1 (6 bases). V gave up 6 bases and J gave up 5 bases, with 14 bases separating them. From germline, CDR1 is SGHTA and CDR2 FQGNSA. The CDR3 has 14 residues. For the CDR3, the DNA is TGTGCCAGCAGGATACAGGGTCGGGATCAGCCCCAGCATTTT. Translation: CASRIQGRDQPQHF.

This clonotype showed up many times. The V and J genes are TRBV7-9 and TRBJ1-4; D possibly corresponds to TRBD1 (5 bases). Trimming took off 0 bases at V and 3 bases at J, with 8 bases between the two ends. Germline V lookup: CDR1 SEHNR, CDR2 FQNEAQ (reference sequence). The CDR3 runs to 15 residues. The CDR3 bases are TGTGCCAGCAGCTTAGCCGGGACCCCTAATGAAAAACTGTTTTTT. Protein: CASSLAGTPNEKLFF.

The genes are TRBV7-9 and TRBJ2-7; tentatively, D is TRBD2 (6 bases). Germline CDR1 and CDR2: SEHNR and FQNEAQ (reference sequence). Trimming took off 6 bases at V and 2 bases at J, with 20 bases between the two ends. The CDR3 extends over 16 amino acids. CDR3 region: CASRPGVSAFTYEQYF. The CDR3 coding sequence is TGTGCCAGCAGGCCGGGGGTCTCAGCTTTTACCTACGAGCAGTACTTC.